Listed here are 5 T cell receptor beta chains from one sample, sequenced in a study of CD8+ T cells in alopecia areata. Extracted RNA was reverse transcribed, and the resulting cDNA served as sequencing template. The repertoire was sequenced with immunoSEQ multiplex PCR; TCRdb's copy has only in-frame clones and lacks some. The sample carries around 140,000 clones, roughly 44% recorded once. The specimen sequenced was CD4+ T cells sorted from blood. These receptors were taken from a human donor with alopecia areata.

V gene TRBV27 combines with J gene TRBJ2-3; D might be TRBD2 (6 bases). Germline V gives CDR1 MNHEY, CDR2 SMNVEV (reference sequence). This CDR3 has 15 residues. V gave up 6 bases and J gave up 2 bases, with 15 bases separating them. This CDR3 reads CASSRGGEVTDTQYF. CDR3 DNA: TGTGCCAGCAGCCGTGGAGGGGAGGTCACAGATACGCAGTATTTT.

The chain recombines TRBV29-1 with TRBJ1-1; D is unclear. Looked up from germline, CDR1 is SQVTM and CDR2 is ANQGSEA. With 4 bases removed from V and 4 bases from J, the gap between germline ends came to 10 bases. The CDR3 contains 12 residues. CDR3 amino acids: CSVGVGSTEAFF. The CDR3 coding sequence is TGCAGCGTTGGAGTTGGGAGCACTGAAGCTTTCTTT.

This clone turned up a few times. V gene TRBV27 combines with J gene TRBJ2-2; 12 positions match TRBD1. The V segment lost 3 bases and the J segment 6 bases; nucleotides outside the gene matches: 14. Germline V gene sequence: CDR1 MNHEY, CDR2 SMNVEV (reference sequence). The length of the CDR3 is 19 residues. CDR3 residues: CASSFIPPGTGGASGELFF. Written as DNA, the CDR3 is TGTGCCAGCAGTTTTATCCCCCCCGGGACAGGGGGCGCATCCGGGGAGCTGTTTTTT.

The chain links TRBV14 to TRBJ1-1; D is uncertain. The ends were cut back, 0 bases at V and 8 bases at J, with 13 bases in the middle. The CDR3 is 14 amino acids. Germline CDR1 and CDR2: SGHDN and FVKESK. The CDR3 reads CASSQDLLPTEAFF. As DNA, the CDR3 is TGTGCCAGCAGCCAAGATCTACTCCCGACCGAAGCTTTCTTT.

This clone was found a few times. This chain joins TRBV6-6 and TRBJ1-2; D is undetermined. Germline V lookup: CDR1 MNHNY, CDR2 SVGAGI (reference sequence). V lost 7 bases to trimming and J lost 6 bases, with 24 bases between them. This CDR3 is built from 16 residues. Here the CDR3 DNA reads TGTGCCAGCAATCCCTCCGGAAGGGATAAGGGAAATGGCTACACCTTC. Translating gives CASNPSGRDKGNGYTF.